This T cell receptor beta chain was retrieved from a study of PD-1 blockade in classical Hodgkin lymphoma. Study-level results: By C4D1 there was a significant rise in CD4+ TCR diversity but not in CD8+ TCR diversity. Patients excluded were those beginning nivolumab under 1 year after ASCT. Reasons behind the repertoire differences stay unclear, perhaps disease activity or earlier therapy.

Produced via immunoSEQ multiplex PCR; TCRdb's table is partial and in-frame only. In the table there are approximately 18,000 clones, roughly 82% of which are singletons. With regard to this clone: Its antigen is still unknown.

Every one of the patients relapsed after autologous stem cell transplantation (brentuximab vedotin exposure was variable). V lost 7 bases and J 5 bases, leaving 18 bases between the germline ends. Looked up from germline, CDR1 is MNHNS and CDR2 is SASEGT. There are 15 residues in the CDR3. Sequences were derived from peripheral blood mononuclear cells (PBMCs), sampled before the second cycle of nivolumab. This chain joins TRBV6-1 and TRBJ1-5; maybe TRBD1 (6 bases). The sequence derives from a human donor with classical Hodgkin lymphoma. CDR3 amino acids: CASTLETGPHQPQHF. The CDR3 DNA is TGTGCCAGCACCCTGGAGACAGGACCCCATCAGCCCCAGCATTTT.